Below are 4 T cell receptor beta chains sequenced from a single sample in a study of blood T cell repertoires in COVID-19. Profiling relied on immunoSEQ multiplex PCR, and the TCRdb table lists in-frame clones only, not all of them. The repertoire holds 230,000 or so clones, with about nine tenths as singletons. The source material was PBMCs or T cells enriched from blood (not recorded which). The receptors shown here come from a woman in her thirties or forties with acute COVID-19.

V is TRBV6-2 or TRBV6-3 and J is TRBJ2-7; 14 bases are a match to TRBD2. V shed 5 bases and J 3 bases; nucleotides not matched to a gene: 6. CDR1 and CDR2 (germline): MNHEY, SVGEGT. The CDR3 has 16 amino acids. The CDR3 region has the DNA TGTGCCAGCAGTCCCGCCGGGACTAGCGGGAGCTACGAGCAGTACGTC. Translation gives CASSPAGTSGSYEQYV.

The chain links TRBV29-1 to TRBJ2-7, with a possible D match to TRBD1 (5 bases). The germline CDR1 and CDR2 sequences are SQVTM and ANQGSEA. The ends were cut back, 0 bases at V and 3 bases at J, with 6 bases in the middle. This CDR3 contains 12 residues. CDR3 DNA sequence: TGCAGCGTTGAAGATGACAGCTACGAGCAGTACTTC. Translated: CSVEDDSYEQYF.

The chain couples TRBV11-2 to TRBJ2-7, with 7 bases fitting TRBD1. V was clipped by 6 bases and J by 3 bases; unmatched bases: 5. This CDR3 has 13 residues. Germline lookup yields CDR1 SGHAT and CDR2 FQNNGV. The chain's CDR3 is CASSFDRDYEQYF. The CDR3 DNA reads TGTGCCAGCAGTTTCGACAGGGACTACGAGCAGTACTTC.

This clone was counted ten times or more. The chain carries TRBV2 and TRBJ1-2; 8 bases are shared with TRBD1. The ends lost 3 bases at V and 2 bases at J; junction bases unmatched: 8. This CDR3 region has 16 residues. Germline CDR1 and CDR2: SNHLY and FYNNEI. The CDR3 sequence: CASSEEYGTGNYGYTF. CDR3 nucleotides: TGTGCCAGCAGTGAGGAGTATGGGACAGGAAACTATGGCTACACCTTC.